These T cell receptor beta chains were read from a single sample in a study of graft-versus-host responses after intestinal transplantation. The protocol was immunoSEQ multiplex PCR, while the TCRdb copy is restricted to in-frame clones and leaves out a portion. Found here are approximately 9,800 clones, roughly 38% of them singletons; the top ten hold 10% to 15%. The sample was alloreactive CD8+ T cells from a mixed lymphocyte reaction culture, taken before intestinal transplant. The receptors stem from a human patient who received an intestinal transplant. Both conserved end residues are part of each CDR3.

v_call: TRBV19
j_call: TRBJ2-5
cdr3_aa: CASSSTRTILSGRETQYF

v_call: TRBV7-9
j_call: TRBJ1-2
cdr3_aa: CASSPFAGPVNGYTF

v_call: TRBV7-2
j_call: TRBJ2-7
cdr3_aa: CASSLEPRGNEQYF

v_call: TRBV30
j_call: TRBJ2-7
cdr3_aa: CACVGVWDTGSYEQYF

v_call: TRBV6-1
j_call: TRBJ1-1
cdr3_aa: CASKGGAILNTEAFF

v_call: TRBV4-1
j_call: TRBJ1-4
cdr3_aa: CASSQVGDRDEKLFF

v_call: TRBV30
j_call: TRBJ2-3
cdr3_aa: CAWTGTSVWTDTQYF

v_call: TRBV27
j_call: TRBJ2-7
cdr3_aa: CASSPSGTGGFGQYF

v_call: TRBV6-5
j_call: TRBJ2-7
cdr3_aa: CASSYFTSGGFYEQYF

v_call: TRBV7-7
j_call: TRBJ2-5
cdr3_aa: CASSSLPRGGWETQYF

v_call: TRBV13
j_call: TRBJ2-7
cdr3_aa: CASSLGFRGVDEQYF

v_call: TRBV15
j_call: TRBJ1-1
cdr3_aa: CAISGRTNTEAFF

v_call: TRBV2
j_call: TRBJ1-4
cdr3_aa: CASKGSMGAGDEKLFF

v_call: TRBV6-5
j_call: TRBJ1-1
cdr3_aa: CASSSIAGGTEAFF

v_call: TRBV5-4
j_call: TRBJ2-2
cdr3_aa: CASSFGQPHAGELFF

v_call: TRBV28
j_call: TRBJ1-1
cdr3_aa: CASSLKDLAGVVDTEAFF

v_call: TRBV9
j_call: TRBJ2-1
cdr3_aa: CASSPWTSGMYNEQFF

v_call: TRBV27
j_call: TRBJ2-7
cdr3_aa: CASSLTGAIYEQYF

v_call: TRBV5-1
j_call: TRBJ2-7
cdr3_aa: CASSLGQGAYEQYF

v_call: TRBV9
j_call: TRBJ2-1
cdr3_aa: CASSVSGIAHNEQFF

v_call: TRBV28
j_call: TRBJ2-4
cdr3_aa: CASSWGIRGQENIQYF

v_call: TRBV5-1
j_call: TRBJ2-3
cdr3_aa: CASSSPGQGAADTQYF

v_call: TRBV4-1
j_call: -
cdr3_aa: CASSPSRGPTYEQYF

v_call: TRBV5-6
j_call: TRBJ1-4
cdr3_aa: CASSLRTGATNEKLFF

v_call: TRBV6-1
j_call: TRBJ2-2
cdr3_aa: CASSEGTGAGELFF

v_call: TRBV28
j_call: TRBJ2-3
cdr3_aa: CASSLPIAGISTDTQYF

v_call: TRBV28
j_call: TRBJ2-7
cdr3_aa: CASNLDRGRDEQYF

v_call: TRBV16
j_call: TRBJ2-7
cdr3_aa: CASSHTYREYEQYF

v_call: TRBV9
j_call: TRBJ2-1
cdr3_aa: CASSVEGGALYNEQFF

v_call: TRBV4-2
j_call: TRBJ1-4
cdr3_aa: CASSARTGRRVEKLFF

v_call: TRBV27
j_call: TRBJ2-1
cdr3_aa: CATRSGRAYNEQFF

v_call: TRBV18
j_call: TRBJ2-1
cdr3_aa: CASSPPGQGFYEQFF

v_call: TRBV6-1
j_call: TRBJ1-4
cdr3_aa: CASSWGQTSEKLFF

v_call: TRBV15
j_call: TRBJ1-2
cdr3_aa: CATSTDNGYTF

v_call: TRBV5-3
j_call: TRBJ1-4
cdr3_aa: CARSLQGVSDEKLFF

v_call: TRBV27
j_call: TRBJ2-2
cdr3_aa: CASSLGPATGAGELFF